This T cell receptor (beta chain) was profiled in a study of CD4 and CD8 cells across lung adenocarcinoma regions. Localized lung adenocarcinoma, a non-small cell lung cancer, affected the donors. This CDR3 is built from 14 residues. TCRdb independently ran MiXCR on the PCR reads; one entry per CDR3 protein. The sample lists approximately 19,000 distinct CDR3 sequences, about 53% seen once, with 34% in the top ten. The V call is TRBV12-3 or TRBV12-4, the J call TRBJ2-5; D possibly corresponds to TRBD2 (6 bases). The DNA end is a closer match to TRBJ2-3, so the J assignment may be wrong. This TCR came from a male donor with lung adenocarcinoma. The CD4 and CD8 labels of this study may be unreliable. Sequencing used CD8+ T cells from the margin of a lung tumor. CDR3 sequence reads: CAGSGRGEGETQYF. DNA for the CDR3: TGTGCGGGCAGCGGGCGCGGAGAGGGAGAGACCCAGTATTTT.